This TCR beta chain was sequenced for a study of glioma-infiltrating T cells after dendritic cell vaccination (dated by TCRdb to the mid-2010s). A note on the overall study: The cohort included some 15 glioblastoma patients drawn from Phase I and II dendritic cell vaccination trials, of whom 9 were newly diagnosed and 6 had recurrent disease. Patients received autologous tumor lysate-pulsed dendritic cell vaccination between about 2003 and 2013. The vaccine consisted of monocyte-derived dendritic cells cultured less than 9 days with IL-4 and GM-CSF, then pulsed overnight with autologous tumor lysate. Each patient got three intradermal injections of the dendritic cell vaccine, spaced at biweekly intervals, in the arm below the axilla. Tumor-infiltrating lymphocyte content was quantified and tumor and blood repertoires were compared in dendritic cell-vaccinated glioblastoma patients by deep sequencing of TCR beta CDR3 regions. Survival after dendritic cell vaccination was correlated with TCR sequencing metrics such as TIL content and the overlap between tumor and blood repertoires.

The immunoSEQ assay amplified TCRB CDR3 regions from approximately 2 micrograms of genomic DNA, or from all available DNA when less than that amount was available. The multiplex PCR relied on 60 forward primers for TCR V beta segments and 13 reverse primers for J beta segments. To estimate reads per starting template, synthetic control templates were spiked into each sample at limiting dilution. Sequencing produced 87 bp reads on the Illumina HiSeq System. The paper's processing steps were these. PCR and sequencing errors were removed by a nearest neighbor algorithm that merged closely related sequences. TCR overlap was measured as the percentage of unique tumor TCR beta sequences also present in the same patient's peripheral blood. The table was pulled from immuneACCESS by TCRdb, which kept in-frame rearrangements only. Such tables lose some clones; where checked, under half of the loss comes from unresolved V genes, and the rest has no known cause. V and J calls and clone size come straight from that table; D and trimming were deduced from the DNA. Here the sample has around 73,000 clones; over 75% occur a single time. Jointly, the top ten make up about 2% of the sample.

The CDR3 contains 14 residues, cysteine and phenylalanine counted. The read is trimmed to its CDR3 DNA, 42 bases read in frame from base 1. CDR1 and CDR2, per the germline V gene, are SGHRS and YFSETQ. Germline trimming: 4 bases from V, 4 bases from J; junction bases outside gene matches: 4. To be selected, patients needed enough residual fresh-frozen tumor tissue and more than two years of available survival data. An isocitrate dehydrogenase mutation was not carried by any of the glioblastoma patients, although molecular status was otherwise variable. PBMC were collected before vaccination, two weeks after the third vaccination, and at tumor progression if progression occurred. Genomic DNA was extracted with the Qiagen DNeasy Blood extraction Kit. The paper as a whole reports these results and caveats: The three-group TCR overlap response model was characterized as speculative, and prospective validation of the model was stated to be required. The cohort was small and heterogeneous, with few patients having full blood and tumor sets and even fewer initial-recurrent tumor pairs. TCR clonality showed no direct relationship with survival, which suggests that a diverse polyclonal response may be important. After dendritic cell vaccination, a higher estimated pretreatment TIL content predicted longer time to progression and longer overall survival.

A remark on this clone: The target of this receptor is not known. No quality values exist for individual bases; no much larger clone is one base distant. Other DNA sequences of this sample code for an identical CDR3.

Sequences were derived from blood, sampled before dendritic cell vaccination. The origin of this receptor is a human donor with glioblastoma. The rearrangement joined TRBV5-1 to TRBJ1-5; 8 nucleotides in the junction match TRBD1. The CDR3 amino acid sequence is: CASSLGTGNQPQHF. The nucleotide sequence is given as TGCGCCAGCAGCCTGGGGACAGGAAATCAGCCCCAGCATTTT.